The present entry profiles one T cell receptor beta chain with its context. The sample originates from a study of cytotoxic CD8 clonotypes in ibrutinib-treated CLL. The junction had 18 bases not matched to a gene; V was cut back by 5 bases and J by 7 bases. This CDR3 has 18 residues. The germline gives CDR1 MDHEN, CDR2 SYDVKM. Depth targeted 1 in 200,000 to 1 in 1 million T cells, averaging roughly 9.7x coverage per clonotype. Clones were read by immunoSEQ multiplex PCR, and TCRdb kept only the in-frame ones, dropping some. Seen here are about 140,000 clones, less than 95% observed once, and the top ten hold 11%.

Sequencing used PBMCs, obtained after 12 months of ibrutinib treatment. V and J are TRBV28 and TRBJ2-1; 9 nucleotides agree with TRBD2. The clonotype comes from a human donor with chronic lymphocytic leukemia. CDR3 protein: CASSPPRRGAGGYNEQFF. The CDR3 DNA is TGTGCCAGCAGTCCACCCCGGCGTGGAGCGGGAGGTTATAATGAGCAGTTCTTC.